The rows below give T cell receptor beta chains drawn from one sample of a study of PD-1 blockade in classical Hodgkin lymphoma. Repertoires were generated with immunoSEQ multiplex PCR, while TCRdb's copy carries only in-frame clones and drops some. The repertoire holds more than 35,000 clones, about 91% seen once, with 7% to 8% in the top ten. The sequences come from peripheral blood mononuclear cells (PBMCs), collected before the second cycle of nivolumab. The receptors originated from a human donor with classical Hodgkin lymphoma. Each CDR3 is given with its conserved first and last residue.

j_gene: TRBJ1-4
v_gene: TRBV29-1
CDR3aa: CSVHILPQSKLFF

j_gene: TRBJ2-7
v_gene: TRBV20-1
CDR3aa: CSAGQGHEQYF

j_gene: TRBJ2-7
v_gene: TRBV6-6
CDR3aa: CASSWTSGTYEQYF

j_gene: TRBJ2-5
v_gene: TRBV6-1
CDR3aa: CASSSVGLPRETQYF

j_gene: TRBJ2-3
v_gene: TRBV5-1
CDR3aa: CASSPTSGSLHTQYF

j_gene: TRBJ1-4
v_gene: TRBV28
CDR3aa: CAIQEGTNEKLFF

j_gene: TRBJ1-1
v_gene: TRBV18
CDR3aa: CASSPPSGWSTEAFF

j_gene: TRBJ2-1
v_gene: TRBV10-1
CDR3aa: CASSGGKNEQFF

j_gene: TRBJ1-5
v_gene: TRBV5-8
CDR3aa: CASSFRPLSNQPQHF

j_gene: TRBJ2-1
v_gene: TRBV30
CDR3aa: CAWRVYPSYNEQFF

j_gene: TRBJ1-2
v_gene: TRBV19
CDR3aa: CASSITAAYGYTF

j_gene: TRBJ2-7
v_gene: TRBV18
CDR3aa: CASSPDRGPRLAGRSSYEQYF

j_gene: TRBJ2-3
v_gene: TRBV10-1
CDR3aa: CASSRTDTQYF

j_gene: TRBJ1-1
v_gene: TRBV6-5
CDR3aa: CASSYGRHTEAFF

j_gene: TRBJ2-1
v_gene: TRBV15
CDR3aa: CATSRVVPSYNEQFF

j_gene: TRBJ1-1
v_gene: TRBV27
CDR3aa: CASSFSPGQGMNTEAFF

j_gene: TRBJ1-5
v_gene: TRBV4-1
CDR3aa: CASSQAIHQPQHF

j_gene: TRBJ1-1
v_gene: TRBV5-4
CDR3aa: CASSNVPGMNTEAFF

j_gene: TRBJ1-4
v_gene: TRBV2
CDR3aa: CASSEIGATNEKLFF

j_gene: TRBJ2-7
v_gene: TRBV9
CDR3aa: CASSAEVLAVPHYEQYF

j_gene: TRBJ1-1
v_gene: TRBV11-3
CDR3aa: CASSLVPDSYMNTEAFF

j_gene: TRBJ2-1
v_gene: TRBV7-3
CDR3aa: CASSEGGSGSYNEQFF